The entry that follows covers one T cell receptor beta chain sequence. This clone was detected a few times. The input lacks base qualities; no much larger clone sits a single base away. Per the publication, the time point label means: acute infectious mononucleosis, at clinical presentation within 2 weeks of symptom onset (visit 1). Over the course of primary infection, this study followed CD8 T cell responses against two immunodominant EBV epitopes, BRLF1 109 (YVL-BR) and BMLF1 280 (GLC-BM). A positive serum heterophile antibody test and EBV viral capsid antigen-specific IgM indicated primary EBV infection. Magnetic positive selection (MACS) was first used to enrich total CD8 T cells from PBMCs. Live CD3+ CD8+ tetramer+ cells were sorted on a FACSAria III to over 85% purity. Cells were sorted with a PE-conjugated tetramer loaded with the BRLF1 109-117 peptide. After tetramer sorting, TCR repertoires of EBV epitope-specific CD8 T cells were deep-sequenced directly ex vivo at acute infection and at convalescence. Three people aged about 18 to 30 with clinical acute infectious mononucleosis and laboratory evidence of primary EBV infection were used as donors. Heparinized peripheral blood was drawn at clinical presentation with mononucleosis symptoms and was drawn again about 6 months later. PBMCs were isolated by Ficoll-Paque density gradient centrifugation.

This specimen belongs to a study of blood T cell repertoires in acute mononucleosis (dated by TCRdb to 2020 to 2022). A note on the overall study: Acute-phase samples, which represented the primary response, were collected within 2 weeks of symptom onset. A mean blood EBV load of approximately 4 log10 genome copies per million B cells was observed during acute infection, and a mean blood EBV load of 2.6 was observed at convalescence. During acute infection, about 2.3% and 0.99% of blood CD8 T cells were made up of mean YVL-BR-specific and GLC-BM-specific cells, respectively. General findings and caveats noted by the study authors: Persistence into convalescence was observed for only 8% to 9.5% of unique acute clonotypes, yet most of the response was made up by these persisting clonotypes, and the remaining acute clonotypes were seemingly replaced by new diverse de novo clonotypes. Because only a fraction of each donor's blood was analyzed, sampling error might partly account for the low clonotype overlap between the acute and convalescent samples. Only a few donors were included in the cohort, so group averages were based on very few individuals. In TCR repertoire selection for BRLF1 (YVL-BR), TCRalpha CDR3 motifs had a dominant role, while TCRbeta had a minimal role.

Total RNA from at least 9,000 sorted tetramer+ CD8 T cells was reverse transcribed into cDNA for TCR profiling. PCR with primers that anneal to V and J regions amplified CDR3 regions and added unique molecular identifiers to track templates. The immunoSEQ platform, including its sequencing and error-correction standards, was used to profile TCRalpha and TCRbeta chains. Processing in the source paper ran as follows. Clonal copy numbers were corrected for sequencing and PCR errors, and CDR3s were defined according to IMGT conventions. Analysis was restricted to productive rearrangements and was performed with immunoSEQ Analyzer versions 2.0 and 3.0, and gene-pairing frequencies were further processed in Microsoft Excel. V-J pairings were visualized as Circos plots, and CDR3 motifs were found with MEME plus a custom motifSearch program. The OLGA algorithm was used to calculate the probability of generation of TCR sequences. Clonotypes seen at both visits were designated persistent, clonotypes seen only acutely were designated nonpersistent, and clonotypes seen only at convalescence were designated de novo. Any amino acid clonotype used by more than one donor was defined as a public TCR. Drawn from immuneACCESS, this table holds only the in-frame rearrangements with V and J called that TCRdb kept. Clones are partly lost; checked studies trace under half to an unresolved V gene and leave the rest unexplained. From that table come the V and J calls and clone size; the DNA was used to work out D and trimming. The sample data list 6,000 to 9,000 clones, and 25% to 30% of these were observed just once. Jointly, the top ten make up approximately 30% of the sample.

The CDR3 holds 14 amino acids from the cysteine to the phenylalanine. This entry keeps only the CDR3 DNA: 42 bases, framed from base 1. For this chain, trimming is 4 bases at the V end and 6 bases at the J end, and the number of junction bases without a gene match is 7. The germline V gene supplies CDR1 LGHNA and CDR2 YNFKEQ. Sequenced here: EBV YVL epitope tetramer+ CD8+ T cells sorted from PBMCs, sampled during acute infectious mononucleosis. Explained via the paper, the cell subset or site label denotes: CD8 T cells binding a tetramer with EBV BRLF1 109-117 peptide (YVL-BR). The source of this sequence is a woman younger than 35 with infectious mononucleosis caused by EBV. The chain was built from TRBV4-2 and TRBJ2-7; 9 central bases correspond to TRBD1. The nucleotide sequence is TGTGCCAGCAGCCCCTGGACAGGGGAATTCGAGCAGTACTTC. Its protein reads: CASSPWTGEFEQYF.